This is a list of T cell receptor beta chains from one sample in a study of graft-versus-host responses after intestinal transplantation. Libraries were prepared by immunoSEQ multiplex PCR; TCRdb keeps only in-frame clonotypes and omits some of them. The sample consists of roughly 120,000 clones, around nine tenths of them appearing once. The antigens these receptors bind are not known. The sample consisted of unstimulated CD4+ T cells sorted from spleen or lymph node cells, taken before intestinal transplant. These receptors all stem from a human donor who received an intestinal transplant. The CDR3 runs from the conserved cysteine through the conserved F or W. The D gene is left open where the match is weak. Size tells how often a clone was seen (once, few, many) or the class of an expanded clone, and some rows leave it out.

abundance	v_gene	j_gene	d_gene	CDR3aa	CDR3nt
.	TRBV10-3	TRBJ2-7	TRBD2	CAISDQGLAGEDYEQYF	TGTGCCATCAGTGACCAGGGGCTAGCGGGAGAAGACTACGAGCAGTACTTC
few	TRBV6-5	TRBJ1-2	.	CASRGPREEIGYTF	TGTGCCAGCAGAGGGCCCAGGGAAGAGATTGGCTACACCTTC
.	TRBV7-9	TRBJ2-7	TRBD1	CASSSTGGSYEQYF	TGTGCCAGCAGCTCCACAGGGGGGTCCTACGAGCAGTACTTC
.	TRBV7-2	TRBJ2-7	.	CASSLDRGAPEQYF	TGTGCCAGCAGCTTAGATCGGGGGGCCCCCGAGCAGTACTTC
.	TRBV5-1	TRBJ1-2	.	CASSLASGNYGYTF	TGCGCCAGCAGCTTGGCTTCGGGGAACTATGGCTACACCTTC
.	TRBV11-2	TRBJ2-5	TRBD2	CASSFTLAGGETQYF	TGTGCCAGCAGCTTCACACTAGCGGGAGGAGAGACCCAGTACTTC
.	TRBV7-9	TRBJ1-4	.	CASSFGLDQGLREKLFF	TGTGCCAGCAGCTTTGGCCTAGATCAGGGTCTGAGAGAAAAACTGTTTTTT
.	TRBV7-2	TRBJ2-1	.	CASSPHGLNNEQFF	TGTGCCAGCAGCCCCCACGGACTCAACAATGAGCAGTTCTTC
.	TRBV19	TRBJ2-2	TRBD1	CASNSRTGNTGELFF	TGTGCCAGTAATAGCAGGACAGGAAACACCGGGGAGCTGTTTTTT
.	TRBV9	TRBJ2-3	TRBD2	CASSWGAGDTDTQYF	TGTGCCAGCAGCTGGGGAGCGGGGGATACAGATACGCAGTATTTT
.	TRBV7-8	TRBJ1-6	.	CASSLTNSPLHF	TGTGCCAGCAGCTTGACAAATTCACCCCTCCACTTT
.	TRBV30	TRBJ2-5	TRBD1	CAWEGARETQYF	TGTGCCTGGGAGGGGGCCCGGGAGACCCAGTACTTC
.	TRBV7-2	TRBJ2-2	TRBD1	CASSLFRTGTGELFF	TGTGCCAGCAGCTTATTTAGGACAGGGACCGGGGAGCTGTTTTTT
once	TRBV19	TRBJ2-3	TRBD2	CASSSGRVADTQYF	TGTGCCAGTAGTAGCGGGAGGGTCGCAGATACGCAGTATTTT
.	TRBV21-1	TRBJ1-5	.	CARLGQVTGQPQHF	TGTGCCAGACTCGGACAGGTAACGGGTCAGCCCCAGCATTTT
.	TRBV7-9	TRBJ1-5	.	CASSPGTAGNQPQHF	TGTGCCAGCAGCCCGGGAACGGCGGGCAATCAGCCCCAGCATTTT
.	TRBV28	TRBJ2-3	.	CASSLLVTQYF	TGTGCCAGCAGTTTACTCGTTACGCAGTATTTT
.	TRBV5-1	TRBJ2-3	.	CASSLVPATDTQYF	TGCGCCAGCAGCTTGGTTCCAGCGACGGATACGCAGTATTTT
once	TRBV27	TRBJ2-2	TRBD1	CASSLSRQGWDTGELFF	TGTGCCAGCAGTTTATCGAGACAGGGGTGGGATACCGGGGAGCTGTTTTTT
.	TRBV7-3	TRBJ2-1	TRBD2	CASSLRRENYNEQFF	TGTGCCAGCAGCTTACGGCGGGAGAACTACAATGAGCAGTTCTTC
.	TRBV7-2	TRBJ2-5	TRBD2	CASSREGSETQYF	TGTGCCAGCAGCCGGGAGGGGTCGGAGACCCAGTACTTC
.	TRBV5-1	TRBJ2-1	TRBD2	CASSPIERGGQEQFF	TGCGCCAGCAGCCCCATCGAGCGGGGGGGCCAGGAGCAGTTCTTC
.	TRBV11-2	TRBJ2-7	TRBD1	CASSFAIGTEVYEQYF	TGTGCCAGCAGCTTCGCTATTGGGACAGAAGTCTACGAGCAGTACTTC
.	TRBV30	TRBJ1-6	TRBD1	CARSRDRDSPLHF	TGTGCCCGTTCCCGGGACAGAGATTCACCCCTCCACTTT
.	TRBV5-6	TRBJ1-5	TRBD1	CASSSIDRAHQPQHF	TGTGCCAGCAGCTCAATAGACAGGGCGCATCAGCCCCAGCATTTT
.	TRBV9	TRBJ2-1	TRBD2	CASSHSGSSYNEQFF	TGTGCCAGCAGCCATAGCGGGAGCTCCTACAATGAGCAGTTCTTC
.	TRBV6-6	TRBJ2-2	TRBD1	CASSYSGTGGTGELFF	TGTGCCAGCAGTTACTCCGGGACAGGGGGTACCGGGGAGCTGTTTTTT
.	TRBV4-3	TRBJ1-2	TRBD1	CASSQEGIQGNYGYTF	TGCGCCAGCAGCCAAGAGGGAATACAGGGGAACTATGGCTACACCTTC
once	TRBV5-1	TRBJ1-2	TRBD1	CASSLADRGGGGYTF	TGCGCCAGCAGCTTGGCTGACAGGGGCGGAGGTGGCTACACCTTC
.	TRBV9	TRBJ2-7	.	CASSVDLGSFYEQYF	TGTGCCAGCAGCGTAGACCTGGGCAGCTTCTACGAGCAGTACTTC
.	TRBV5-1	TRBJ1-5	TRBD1	CASSPGGQGVYQPQHF	TGCGCCAGCAGCCCGGGCGGACAGGGAGTTTATCAGCCCCAGCATTTT
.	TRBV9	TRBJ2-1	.	CASSVATRRDNEQFF	TGTGCCAGCAGCGTAGCTACTAGGCGGGACAATGAGCAGTTCTTC
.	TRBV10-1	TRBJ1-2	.	CASSESRGRLYGYTF	TGCGCCAGCAGTGAGTCGCGGGGGCGCCTCTATGGCTACACCTTC
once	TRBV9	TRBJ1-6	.	CASSVDSNSPLHF	TGTGCCAGCAGCGTGGACAGTAATTCACCCCTCCACTTT
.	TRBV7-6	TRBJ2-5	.	CASSFSRGRETQYF	TGTGCCAGCAGCTTTAGCAGGGGAAGAGAGACCCAGTACTTC
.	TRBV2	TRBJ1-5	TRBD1	CASSRDRGQPQHF	TGTGCCAGCAGCCGGGACAGGGGCCAGCCCCAGCATTTT
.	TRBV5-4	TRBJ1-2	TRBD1	CASSLNRGRGYTF	TGTGCCAGCAGCTTGAACAGGGGTCGAGGCTACACCTTC
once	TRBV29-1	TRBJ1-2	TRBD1	CSARDRANYGYTF	TGCAGCGCCCGGGACAGGGCTAACTATGGCTACACCTTC
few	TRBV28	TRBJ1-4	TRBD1	CASRYSRDRGEKLFF	TGTGCCAGCAGATATTCCCGGGACAGGGGAGAAAAACTGTTTTTT
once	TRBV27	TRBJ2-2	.	CASSFTGKNTGELFF	TGTGCCAGCAGTTTTACAGGGAAGAACACCGGGGAGCTGTTTTTT